This entry lists 21 T cell receptor beta chains sequenced from one sample in a study of Ad26.COV2.S vaccination and SARS-CoV-2 variants (dated by TCRdb to the early 2020s). The treatment or condition label of this sample denotes: over 15 received Ad26.COV2.S at low or high dose, single or two shots; 5 received placebo; per-sample allocation not given. For vaccine and placebo recipients, the sequenced repertoires came from samples collected on day 63 after the first injection. Library preparation used the immunoSEQ multiplex PCR assay. TCRdb's version of the immuneACCESS table is confined to in-frame rearrangements and falls short of the full clone set. An unresolved V gene accounts for under half of the shortfall where checked; the remainder is of unknown origin. The sample records about 680,000 clones, roughly 90% of which are singletons. The ten largest make up around 1.4% of the sample. The specimen was peripheral blood, collected in a trial of Ad26.COV2.S vaccine versus placebo. These receptors all stem from a person aged 18-65 years who received the Ad26.COV2.S COVID-19 vaccine or a placebo.

The chain combines TRBV5-6 with TRBJ2-7, with 8 bases aligning to TRBD1. CDR1 SGHDT and CDR2 YYEEEE come from the germline V gene. This CDR3 spans 17 amino acids. The trim removed 4 bases at V and 4 bases at J, leaving 16 bases unmatched. Here the CDR3 DNA reads TGTGCCAGCAGCCCAACGGGGTGGGGCAGGGGGCTTTACGAGCAGTACTTC. This codes for CASSPTGWGRGLYEQYF.

The V and J genes are TRBV4-2 and TRBJ2-2; 7 nucleotides agree with TRBD1. The V and J ends lost 2 bases and 1 base, in that order; junction bases with no gene match: 1. CDR1 and CDR2 from the germline V gene are LGHNA and YNFKEQ. The CDR3 loop spans 15 amino acids. The CDR3, as DNA: TGTGCCAGCAGCCAAAGGACAGGGAACACCGGGGAGCTGTTTTTT. This codes for CASSQRTGNTGELFF.

The sample holds one count of this clone. The gene calls are TRBV11-2 and TRBJ2-3; 12 bases are a match to TRBD2. V shed 2 bases, J shed 3 bases, and the junction held 12 bases outside the gene matches. The germline gives CDR1 SGHAT, CDR2 FQNNGV. The CDR3 totals 19 residues. Here the CDR3 DNA reads TGTGCCAGCAGCTTACTAGCGGGGGGGCCGGGTTGGTGGACAGATACGCAGTATTTT. Protein product: CASSLLAGGPGWWTDTQYF.

The V gene is TRBV2, the J gene TRBJ1-5; D may be TRBD1 (6 bases). Germline V CDR1 and CDR2: SNHLY, FYNNEI. V was shortened by 2 bases and J by 4 bases, with 9 bases between the two germline ends. The CDR3 is 14 residues long. The CDR3 spells CASSETGQNQPQHF. The CDR3 nucleotides are TGTGCCAGCAGTGAAACAGGACAGAATCAGCCCCAGCATTTT.

The rearrangement joins TRBV5-1 to TRBJ1-4; perhaps TRBD1 as D (6 bases). There are 15 residues in the CDR3. Between the trimmed V and J ends, which lost 0 bases and 4 bases, there was a span of 10 bases. CDR1 and CDR2 (germline): SGHRS, YFSETQ. CDR3 sequence: CASSLAQGNNEKLFF. In DNA, the CDR3 is TGCGCCAGCAGCTTGGCCCAGGGGAATAATGAAAAACTGTTTTTT. Complete variable domain (other parts from reference TRBV5-1 and TRBJ1-4): KAGVTQTPRYLIKTRGQQVTLSCSPISGHRSVSWYQQTPGQGLQFLFEYFSETQRNKGNFPGRFSGRQFSNSRSEMNVSTLELGDSALYLCASSLAQGNNEKLFFGSGTQLSVL.

This chain connects TRBV7-2 to TRBJ2-7; tentatively, D is TRBD2 (6 bases). V was trimmed by 1 base and J by 1 base, leaving 11 bases between them. Germline CDR1 is SGHTA and CDR2 is FQGNSA. This CDR3 region has 15 residues. CDR3 sequence (DNA): TGTGCCAGCAGCTTAGTTACGGACTATTCCTACGAGCAGTACTTC. It specifies CASSLVTDYSYEQYF.

The V call is TRBV7-9, the J call TRBJ2-1; 13 bases agree with TRBD2. Germline values: CDR1 SEHNR, CDR2 FQNEAQ (reference sequence). The trim removed 8 bases at V and 3 bases at J, leaving 13 bases unmatched. This CDR3 has 18 amino acids. Here the CDR3 reads CASLPTSGRSEVYNEQFF. In DNA form, the CDR3 reads TGTGCCAGCCTTCCGACTAGCGGGAGGTCGGAGGTCTACAATGAGCAGTTCTTC.

Only a few counts were recorded for this clone. The chain joins TRBV18 to TRBJ2-2; possible D gene TRBD2, 6 bases. The CDR3 runs 17 residues. Trimming stripped 0 bases from V and 0 bases from J, with 11 bases between. The germline V gene has CDR1 KGHSH and CDR2 LQKENI. In DNA, the CDR3 is TGTGCCAGCTCACCACCGTCGCGGGGCCCGAACACCGGGGAGCTGTTTTTT. Amino acid sequence: CASSPPSRGPNTGELFF.

This clone was seen once. This chain uses TRBV30 with TRBJ2-2, with unresolved D. CDR3 length: 13 residues. Germline V gives CDR1 GTSNPN, CDR2 SVGIG (reference sequence). Trimming cost V 6 bases and J 6 bases, with 14 bases left between them. As DNA, the CDR3 is TGTGCCTGTCCAACGAGCTGGTCCGGGGAGCTGTTTTTT. Protein sequence: CACPTSWSGELFF.

J is TRBJ2-2 and V is TRBV5-4; D gene ambiguous. V lost 1 base, J lost 6 bases, and 4 bases lay in between. The V gene's germline CDR1 is SGHNT and CDR2 YYREEE (reference sequence). This CDR3 has 12 amino acids. The CDR3 DNA reads TGTGCCAGCAGCTTGATCTCCGGGGAGCTGTTTTTT. It encodes CASSLISGELFF. The full variable domain, its missing parts supplied by reference TRBV5-4 and TRBJ2-2, is ETGVTQSPTHLIKTRGQQVTLRCSSQSGHNTVSWYQQALGQGPQFIFQYYREEENGRGNFPPRFSGLQFPNYSSELNVNALELDDSALYLCASSLISGELFFGEGSRLTVL.

The rearrangement joins TRBV19 to TRBJ2-3; D is unresolved. Trimming left V 6 bases short and J 1 base short, with 11 bases between. The CDR3 covers 14 residues. CDR1 and CDR2 (germline): LNHDA, SQIVND (reference sequence). The CDR3 region is CASRVRVGTDTQYF. The CDR3, as DNA: TGTGCCAGTAGGGTTAGGGTGGGCACAGATACGCAGTATTTT.

Worth noting for this clone: Other nucleotide sequences in the sample specify the same CDR3. The chain links TRBV10-3 to TRBJ1-2; no firm D call. Germline V CDR1 and CDR2: ENHRY, SYGVKD. The germline V and J ends were trimmed by 0 bases and 2 bases, with 7 bases remaining between them. The CDR3 consists of 14 residues. The DNA for the CDR3 is TGTGCCATCAGTGAGTCGACCGGGAACTATGGCTACACCTTC. This sequence encodes CAISESTGNYGYTF.

This clone was seen a single time. Written as DNA, the CDR3 is TGTGCCAGCAGCCGTCGCCAGGGGGAGAACACCGGGGAGCTGTTTTTT. Its translation: CASSRRQGENTGELFF. The rearrangement links TRBV21-1 to TRBJ2-2; the table assigns TRBD1, which was not confirmed against the DNA. TRBV21-1 is given as a pseudogene. The CDR3 is 16 amino acids.

The chain employs TRBV10-1 and TRBJ1-1; 7 nucleotides align to TRBD1. The V segment lost 0 bases and the J segment 3 bases; nucleotides outside the gene matches: 4. Germline CDR1 and CDR2: WNHNN and SYGVQD (reference sequence). CDR3 length: 15 residues. As DNA, the CDR3 is TGCGCCAGCAGTGAGTCGCCCGGACAGGACACTGAAGCTTTCTTT. It translates to CASSESPGQDTEAFF.

The genes are TRBV12-5 and TRBJ2-3, with 10 bases that match TRBD1. The CDR3 is 15 residues long. The ends lost 1 base at V and 4 bases at J; junction bases unmatched: 2. From germline, CDR1 is LGHNT and CDR2 FRNRAP. The CDR3 sequence: CASGLGDRGPDTQYF. In DNA, the CDR3 is TGTGCTAGTGGTTTGGGGGACAGGGGCCCAGATACGCAGTATTTT.

This clone was recorded once. Here the CDR3 reads CASSLDQGIYEQYF. The CDR3 DNA reads as TGTGCCAGCAGCTTGGACCAGGGTATTTACGAGCAGTACTTC. The genes are TRBV5-4 and TRBJ2-7, with D perhaps matching TRBD1 (5 bases). Trimming removed 0 bases from V and 4 bases from J, with 11 bases in between. Germline loops: CDR1 SGHNT, CDR2 YYREEE (reference sequence). CDR3 length: 14 amino acids.

This chain joins TRBV3-1 (or the pseudogene TRBV3-2) and TRBJ1-6; no firm D call. V shed 0 bases and J shed 0 bases, with 9 bases lying between them. The CDR3 totals 17 residues. Per the germline V gene, CDR1 is LGHDT and CDR2 is YNNKEL (reference sequence). CDR3 sequence (DNA): TGTGCCAGCAGCCAAGACTTTGCGAGCTCCTATAATTCACCCCTCCACTTT. Protein product: CASSQDFASSYNSPLHF.

The chain employs TRBV19 and TRBJ1-5, with no clear D. This CDR3 spans 18 amino acids. Germline V lookup: CDR1 LNHDA, CDR2 SQIVND (reference sequence). The ends were cut back, 0 bases at V and 2 bases at J, with 17 bases in the middle. CDR3 coding DNA: TGTGCCAGTAGTATAGAGAGGGTTATTGGCACAGGCAATCAGCCCCAGCATTTT. Translating gives CASSIERVIGTGNQPQHF.

The J gene is TRBJ2-3, the V gene TRBV10-1; 11 bases align to TRBD2. The CDR3 has 15 amino acids. Germline V gene sequence: CDR1 WNHNN, CDR2 SYGVQD (reference sequence). The V and J ends lost 3 bases and 4 bases, in that order; junction bases with no gene match: 3. The chain's CDR3 is CASSDGTSGADTQYF. The CDR3, as DNA: TGCGCCAGCAGTGACGGGACTAGCGGAGCAGATACGCAGTATTTT.

This chain joins TRBV5-4 and TRBJ1-2; D possibly corresponds to TRBD1 (6 bases). Germline V CDR1 and CDR2: SGHNT, YYREEE (reference sequence). The germline V and J ends were trimmed by 1 base and 6 bases, with 13 bases remaining between them. The CDR3 length is 14 residues. CDR3 protein: CASSLRGTLDGYTF. The CDR3 DNA is TGTGCCAGCAGCTTGCGAGGGACACTCGATGGCTACACCTTC. The whole variable domain, filled in from reference TRBV5-4 and TRBJ1-2, reads ETGVTQSPTHLIKTRGQQVTLRCSSQSGHNTVSWYQQALGQGPQFIFQYYREEENGRGNFPPRFSGLQFPNYSSELNVNALELDDSALYLCASSLRGTLDGYTFGSGTRLTVV.

The chain has TRBV5-6 and TRBJ2-7; the match to TRBD1 covers 10 bases. V shed 5 bases, J shed 3 bases, and the junction held 14 bases outside the gene matches. Germline V gene data show CDR1 as SGHDT and CDR2 as YYEEEE. The CDR3 is made up of 17 amino acids. The CDR3: CASSAGTGVQRGYEQYF. The CDR3 DNA is TGTGCCAGCAGTGCCGGGACAGGGGTTCAGAGGGGCTACGAGCAGTACTTC. The full variable domain, in which reference TRBV5-6 and TRBJ2-7 provide the parts outside the CDR3, is DAGVTQSPTHLIKTRGQQVTLRCSPKSGHDTVSWYQQALGQGPQFIFQYYEEEERQRGNFPDRFSGHQFPNYSSELNVNALLLGDSALYLCASSAGTGVQRGYEQYFGPGTRLTVT.